A single sample gave rise to the 3 T cell receptor beta chains below, sequenced in a study of beta chain features in type 1 diabetes. Reverse transcription of all isolated RNA meant that expressed TCRB transcripts were sequenced. The protocol was immunoSEQ multiplex PCR, while the TCRdb copy is restricted to in-frame clones and leaves out a portion. This sample has 150,000 or so clones, with over 8.5% found just once. The sample consisted of central memory CD4+ T cells from blood. The receptors stem from a man between 18 and 29 years old in good health.

This clone was counted only a few times. The chain is built from TRBV21-1 and TRBJ2-5; no DNA check was done on the table's D call, TRBD1. The J call may be mistaken, given a closer DNA end match to TRBJ2-7. TRBV21-1 is shown as a pseudogene. This CDR3 comprises 16 residues. The CDR3 DNA reads as TGTGCCAGCAGCTCCCAGGGACAGGAAGGGAGCTACGAGCAGTACTTC. Encoded protein: CASSSQGQEGSYEQYF.

The sample holds a few counts of this clone. The J gene is TRBJ2-4, the V gene TRBV28, with D possibly TRBD1 on 6 matching bases. The germline V gene encodes CDR1 MDHEN and CDR2 SYDVKM. The CDR3 length is 14 residues. V was trimmed by 5 bases and J by 9 bases, leaving 17 bases between them. The CDR3 reads CASSQPRGYFIQYF. DNA of the CDR3: TGTGCCAGCAGTCAACCCAGGGGTTACTTCATTCAGTACTTC.

This chain connects TRBV2 to TRBJ2-3; 7 nucleotides line up with TRBD2. The germline gives CDR1 SNHLY, CDR2 FYNNEI. Trimming cost V 7 bases and J 4 bases; bases outside gene matches: 5. This CDR3 contains 13 residues. The CDR3 here is CASTGLQADTQYF. In nucleotides, the CDR3 is TGTGCCAGCACGGGACTACAGGCAGATACGCAGTATTTT.